These 11 T cell receptor beta chains were sequenced from one sample in a study of human T cells and chemical hapten exposure. Time point denoted: pre-sensitization, week 0. Treatment reported: therapeutic diphenylcyclopropenone sensitization with weekly scalp DPC. A single record per CDR3 protein comes from TCRdb applying MiXCR to the RACE reads. The sample has roughly 38,000 distinct CDR3 sequences; about an eighth are singletons. The sample here was whole blood, taken in connection with sensitization to the hapten diphenylcyclopropenone (DPC). The receptors shown here come from a woman aged 25 to 39 with alopecia areata. Some clones in this sample may be carry-over from other donors' samples.

This clonotype has only a few counts. This chain links TRBV20-1 with TRBJ2-7; TRBD2 matches at 8 bases. This CDR3 has 14 residues. V gave up 1 base and J gave up 4 bases; unmatched junction bases: 6. CDR1 DFQATT and CDR2 SNEGSKA come from the germline V gene (reference sequence). In nucleotides, the CDR3 is TGCAGTGCTAGAGGGCGGGAGGTTTATTACGAGCAGTACTTC. Its protein is CSARGREVYYEQYF.

This rearrangement joins TRBV11-1 to TRBJ2-1; perhaps D is TRBD1 or TRBD2 (5 bases each). Between the trimmed V and J ends, which lost 5 bases and 4 bases, there was a span of 15 bases. CDR3 length equals 15 residues. Germline values: CDR1 SGHAT, CDR2 FQDESV (reference sequence). CDR3 in DNA: TGTGCCAGCAGCCCGAGGGGTGACAGTTACAATGAGCAGTTCTTC. Its translation is CASSPRGDSYNEQFF.

At least ten counts were recorded for this clonotype. One end of the junction is discordant with germline, which a read error may explain. This chain joins TRBV12-3 or TRBV12-4 and TRBJ2-1; tentative D call: TRBD1 (6 bases). There are 12 residues in the CDR3. The CDR3 region has the DNA TGTGCCAGCAGTGGGGGCCGCGGAGAAGTGCTCTTC. This encodes CASSGGRGEVLF.

V and J are TRBV29-1 and TRBJ1-1; no definite D call. The CDR3 is 11 residues long. The germline V and J ends were trimmed by 7 bases and 5 bases, with 11 bases remaining between them. Germline loops: CDR1 SQVTM, CDR2 ANQGSEA. This chain's CDR3 is CSALTWTEAFF. The CDR3 nucleotides read TGCAGCGCCCTAACCTGGACTGAAGCTTTCTTT.

The chain links TRBV6-2 or TRBV6-3 to TRBJ2-7; 8 bases match TRBD2. The CDR3 extends over 16 amino acids. From germline, CDR1 is MNHEY and CDR2 SVGEGT. V lost 0 bases, J lost 3 bases, and 7 bases stayed unmatched. The CDR3 DNA reads as TGTGCCAGCAGTTACTCTCCGAGCGGGAGTATCTACGAGCAGTACTTC. Translating gives CASSYSPSGSIYEQYF.

The gene calls are TRBV2 and TRBJ2-7; 8 bases agree with TRBD2. CDR1 is SNHLY and CDR2 is FYNNEI in the germline V gene. V was clipped by 8 bases and J by 4 bases; unmatched bases: 7. The CDR3 contains 13 residues. CDR3: CASGSSGRYEQYF. The CDR3 DNA is TGTGCCAGCGGCTCTAGCGGGCGATACGAGCAGTACTTC.

This clonotype was counted a few times. This chain links TRBV12-3 or TRBV12-4 with TRBJ2-3; 11 positions match TRBD2. This CDR3 is built from 17 residues. V gave up 2 bases and J gave up 4 bases; unmatched junction bases: 8. Here the CDR3 reads CASSLRRLAGLADTQYF. The CDR3 bases are TGTGCCAGCAGTTTAAGACGACTAGCGGGATTGGCAGATACGCAGTATTTT.

The chain employs TRBV18 and TRBJ2-2, with TRBD1 matching 8 bases. The V gene end was trimmed by 5 bases and the J gene end by 4 bases; junction bases not matched to a gene: 9. Germline V gene data show CDR1 as KGHSH and CDR2 as LQKENI. The length of the CDR3 is 16 residues. DNA of the CDR3: TGTGCCAGCTCATCCGCCGGACAGGGAAGCACCGGGGAGCTGTTTTTT. Protein: CASSSAGQGSTGELFF.

Many counts were recorded for this clonotype. J is TRBJ1-1 and V is TRBV20-1; 9 nucleotides match TRBD1. This CDR3 is built from 16 residues. The V gene end was trimmed by 5 bases and the J gene end by 0 bases; junction bases not matched to a gene: 10. Germline CDR1 and CDR2: DFQATT and SNEGSKA (reference sequence). DNA of the CDR3: TGCAGTGCTCCGGGACAGGGTACGTTCATGAACACTGAAGCTTTCTTT. Translated, it gives CSAPGQGTFMNTEAFF.

This clonotype was picked up many times. The chain has TRBV20-1 and TRBJ1-6; no clear D. Germline values: CDR1 DFQATT, CDR2 SNEGSKA (reference sequence). V lost 2 bases and J 12 bases, leaving 11 bases between the germline ends. The CDR3 extends over 12 amino acids. CDR3 sequence reads: CSARSPEEPLHF. In DNA, the CDR3 is TGCAGTGCTAGATCCCCGGAAGAACCCCTCCACTTT.

In this sample, this clonotype turned up many times. Relative to the germline gene, one junction end is altered; a read error may explain this. The chain combines TRBV7-7 with TRBJ1-1, with a weak D call TRBD1 (5 bases). In germline, CDR1 is SSHAT, CDR2 FNYEAQ (reference sequence). The CDR3 sequence is 13 residues long. The CDR3 sequence: CASSRALNTEAFF. CDR3 nucleotides: TGTGCTAGCAGCAGGGCCTTGAACACTGAAGCTTTCTTT.